Listed here are 6 T cell receptor beta chains from one sample, sequenced in a study of OX40 agonist ivuxolimab in advanced cancers. Libraries were prepared through the immunoSEQ multiplex PCR assay. The clones in this table, taken by TCRdb from immuneACCESS, are in-frame only. Not every clone is retained; where verified, under half of the shortfall comes from an unresolved V gene, and the cause of the rest is unknown. This sample has about 99,000 clones in its table, and 90% to 95% of those were observed once. About 0.31% of the sample is taken by the ten largest. Specimen: CD4+ or CD8+ T cells sorted from blood, collected in a trial of the OX40 agonist ivuxolimab. These receptor sequences come from an adult with an advanced solid tumor such as melanoma, head and neck, liver or kidney cancer.

The V gene is TRBV15, the J gene TRBJ1-5; TRBD1 might be the D (6 bases). Trimming pared 0 bases from V and 6 bases from J, leaving 18 bases between. Germline V gene sequence: CDR1 LNHNV, CDR2 YYDKDF (reference sequence). This CDR3 has 17 residues. For the CDR3, the DNA is TGTGCCACCAGCAGAGATCGGGCAGGGGTTATTAGTCAGCCCCAGCATTTT. It is translated as CATSRDRAGVISQPQHF.

CDR3 coding DNA: TGTGCCACCAGCAGAGATGTAACAGTTTTATCCGAGCAGTACTTC. As protein: CATSRDVTVLSEQYF. V usage is TRBV15 and J usage is TRBJ2-7, with D uncertain. The CDR3 totals 15 residues. The V end lost 0 bases, the J end lost 6 bases, and 15 bases lay between the germline ends. In germline, CDR1 is LNHNV, CDR2 YYDKDF (reference sequence). The whole variable domain, remainder taken from reference TRBV15 and TRBJ2-7, is DAMVIQNPRYQVTQFGKPVTLSCSQTLNHNVMYWYQQKSSQAPKLLFHYYDKDFNNEADTPDNFQSRRPNTSFCFLDIRSPGLGDTAMYLCATSRDVTVLSEQYFGPGTRLTVT.

The chain uses TRBV6-6 and TRBJ2-4; D not resolved. This CDR3 contains 15 residues. Trimming removed 3 bases at V and 0 bases at J, with 9 bases between. CDR1 and CDR2 from the germline V gene are MNHNY and SVGAGI (reference sequence). The CDR3 sequence: CASSYIALAKNIQYF. Written as DNA, the CDR3 is TGTGCCAGCAGTTATATTGCGCTAGCCAAAAACATTCAGTACTTC.

The rearrangement uses TRBV7-2 and TRBJ2-1; TRBD2 might be the D (5 bases). The CDR3 length is 16 residues. In germline, CDR1 is SGHTA, CDR2 FQGNSA. Trimming stripped 4 bases from V and 9 bases from J, with 22 bases between. In nucleotides, the CDR3 is TGTGCCAGCAGCTCCCAGCCGGGGAGCCTACTCGCTGAGCAGTTCTTC. This codes for CASSSQPGSLLAEQFF.

The J gene is TRBJ2-7, the V gene TRBV6-6; D is ambiguous. Trimming stripped 2 bases from V and 6 bases from J, with 5 bases between. The CDR3 is 11 amino acids. Germline values: CDR1 MNHNY, CDR2 SVGAGI (reference sequence). CDR3 sequence reads: CASSYLGEQYF. CDR3 coding DNA: TGTGCCAGCAGTTACCTTGGCGAGCAGTACTTC.

This clone was observed once. The V gene is TRBV7-2, the J gene TRBJ2-7; D is uncertain. V lost 2 bases and J lost 4, with 9 bases in between. Germline CDR1 and CDR2: SGHTA and FQGNSA. The CDR3 length is 13 residues. CDR3 region: CASSLNLGYEQYF. The DNA of the CDR3 is TGTGCCAGCAGCTTAAACCTCGGGTACGAGCAGTACTTC.